These 6 T cell receptor beta chains originate from one sample sequenced in a study of cytomegalovirus exposure and HLA in healthy donors. The PCR employed 60 Vbeta primers together with 13 Jbeta primers. Clones were read by immunoSEQ multiplex PCR, and TCRdb kept only the in-frame ones, dropping some. The table shows over 75,000 clones, with approximately 84% occurring only once. The source material was PBMCs. The origin of the receptors is a woman in her late teens or twenties in good health and CMV-seropositive.

The chain combines TRBV5-1 with TRBJ1-4; D may be TRBD1 (6 bases). CDR3 length: 17 amino acids. From germline, CDR1 is SGHRS and CDR2 YFSETQ. V was clipped by 0 bases and J by 7 bases, with 19 bases between them. CDR3 DNA: TGCGCCAGCAGCTTGGGAGACAGGTCCCGCGGTGGTGAAAAACTGTTTTTT. Protein: CASSLGDRSRGGEKLFF.

The count of this clone is one. This sequence joins TRBV18 and TRBJ1-4; D may be TRBD1 (5 bases). In germline, CDR1 is KGHSH, CDR2 LQKENI. This CDR3 has 14 amino acids. The germline V and J ends were trimmed by 2 bases and 7 bases, with 11 bases remaining between them. The DNA of the CDR3 is TGTGCCAGCTCACCAGATTACGGGGGTGAAAAACTGTTTTTT. Protein: CASSPDYGGEKLFF.

V usage is TRBV29-1 and J usage is TRBJ1-2, with D possibly being TRBD1 (5 bases). The germline V gene has CDR1 SQVTM and CDR2 ANQGSEA. Trimming pared 3 bases from V and 5 bases from J, leaving 13 bases between. The CDR3 runs 13 residues. The CDR3 bases are TGCAGCGTTGATGCTGACAGCCAATATGGCTACACCTTC. This gives the protein CSVDADSQYGYTF.

The V gene is TRBV5-1, the J gene TRBJ2-3, with 11 nucleotides matching TRBD1. Germline V gene lookup returns CDR1 SGHRS and CDR2 YFSETQ. After removal of 6 bases from V and 5 bases from J, the junction contained 8 bases not matched to a gene. The CDR3 runs to 15 residues. The CDR3 coding sequence is TGCGCCAGCACGGGGGGACAGGGGGTTGGAGATACGCAGTATTTT. Protein: CASTGGQGVGDTQYF.

V gene TRBV19 combines with J gene TRBJ2-2; a possible D gene is TRBD1 (6 bases). The length of the CDR3 is 14 residues. The V gene's germline CDR1 is LNHDA and CDR2 SQIVND (reference sequence). The V end lost 8 bases, the J end lost 3 bases, and 13 bases lay between the germline ends. As DNA, the CDR3 is TGTGCCAGTTTACAGGGTTTCGACACCGGGGAGCTGTTTTTT. Translated: CASLQGFDTGELFF.

The rearrangement uses TRBV27 and TRBJ2-5; D remains unclear. The CDR3 runs to 11 residues. Germline loops: CDR1 MNHEY, CDR2 SMNVEV (reference sequence). The V and J ends lost 7 bases and 3 bases respectively, with 6 bases between them. As DNA, the CDR3 is TGTGCCAGCACTTCTGAAGAGACCCAGTACTTC. The encoded protein is CASTSEETQYF.